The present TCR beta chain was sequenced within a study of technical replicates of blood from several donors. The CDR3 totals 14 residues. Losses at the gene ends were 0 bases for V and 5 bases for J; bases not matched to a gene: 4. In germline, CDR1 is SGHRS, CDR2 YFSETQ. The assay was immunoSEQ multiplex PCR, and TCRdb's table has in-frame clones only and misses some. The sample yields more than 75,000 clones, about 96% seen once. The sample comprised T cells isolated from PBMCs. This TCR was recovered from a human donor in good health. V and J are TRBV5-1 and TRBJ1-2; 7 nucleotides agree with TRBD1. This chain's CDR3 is CASSLEGAEYGYTF. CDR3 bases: TGCGCCAGCAGCTTGGAGGGGGCGGAATATGGCTACACCTTC.